Below are 2 T cell receptor beta chains sequenced from a single sample in a study of blood T cell repertoires in COVID-19. Only in-frame clones appear in the TCRdb table, and some are missing; sequencing was by immunoSEQ multiplex PCR. The sample lists about 80,000 clones, approximately 86% occurring once. The sample was peripheral blood. The receptors here all came from a man older than 75 with active or convalescent COVID-19.

CDR3: CASSQGRLAGGQFF. The CDR3 coding sequence is TGTGCCAGCAGCCAAGGCCGACTAGCGGGGGGGCAGTTCTTC. The chain joins TRBV3-1 (or the pseudogene TRBV3-2) to TRBJ2-1; TRBD2 matches 13 bases. This CDR3 region has 14 residues. Per the germline V gene, CDR1 is LGHDT and CDR2 is YNNKEL (reference sequence). V lost 1 base and J lost 12; bases outside the gene matches: 3.

The table lists this clone with a count of one. This chain links TRBV10-2 with TRBJ1-5; 7 nucleotides agree with TRBD1. Per germline, CDR1 WSHSY and CDR2 SAAADI. Trimming cost V 5 bases and J 5 bases; bases outside gene matches: 3. The CDR3 is made up of 13 amino acids. CDR3 region: CASSRQGDQPQHF. CDR3 nucleotides: TGCGCCAGCAGTCGACAGGGCGATCAGCCCCAGCATTTT.